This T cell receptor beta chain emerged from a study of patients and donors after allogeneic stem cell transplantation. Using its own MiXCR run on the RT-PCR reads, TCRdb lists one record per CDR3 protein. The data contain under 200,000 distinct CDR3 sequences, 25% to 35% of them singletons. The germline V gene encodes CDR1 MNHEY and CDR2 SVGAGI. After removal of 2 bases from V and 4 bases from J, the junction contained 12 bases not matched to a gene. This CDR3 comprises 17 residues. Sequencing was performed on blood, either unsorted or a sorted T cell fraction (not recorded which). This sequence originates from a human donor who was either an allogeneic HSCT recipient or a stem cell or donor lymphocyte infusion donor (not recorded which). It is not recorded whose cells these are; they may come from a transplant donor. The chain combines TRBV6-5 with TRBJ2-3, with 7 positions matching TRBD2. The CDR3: CASSYRAERGTPDTQYF. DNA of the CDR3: TGTGCCAGCAGTTACAGGGCTGAGCGGGGTACGCCAGATACGCAGTATTTT.